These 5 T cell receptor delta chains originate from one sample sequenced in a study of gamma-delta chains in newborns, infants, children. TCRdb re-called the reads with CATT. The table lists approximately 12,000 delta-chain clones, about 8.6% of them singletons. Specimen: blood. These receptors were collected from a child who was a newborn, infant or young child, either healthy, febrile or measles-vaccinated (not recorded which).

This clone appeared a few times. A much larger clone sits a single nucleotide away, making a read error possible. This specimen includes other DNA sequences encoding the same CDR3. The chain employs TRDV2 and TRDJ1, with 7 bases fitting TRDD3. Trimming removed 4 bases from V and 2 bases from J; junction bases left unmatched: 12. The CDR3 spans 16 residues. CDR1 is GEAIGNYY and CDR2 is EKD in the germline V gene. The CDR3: CACDTVLGRGTDKLIF. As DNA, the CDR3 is TGTGCCTGTGATACCGTACTGGGGAGGGGGACCGATAAACTCATCTTT.

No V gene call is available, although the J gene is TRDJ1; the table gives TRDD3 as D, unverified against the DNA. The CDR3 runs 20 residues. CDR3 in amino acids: CALGEPTRIGTCLYTDKLIF. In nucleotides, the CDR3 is TGTGCTCTTGGGGAACCAACCCGAATAGGCACCTGCCTGTACACCGATAAACTCATCTTT.

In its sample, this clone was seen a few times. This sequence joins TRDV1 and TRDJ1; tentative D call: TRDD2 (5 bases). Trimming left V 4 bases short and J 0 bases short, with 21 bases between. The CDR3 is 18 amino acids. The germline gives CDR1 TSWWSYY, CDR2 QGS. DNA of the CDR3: TGTGCTCTTGGGGCCCTACGACCTTCGGATGGGTACACCGATAAACTCATCTTT. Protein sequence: CALGALRPSDGYTDKLIF.

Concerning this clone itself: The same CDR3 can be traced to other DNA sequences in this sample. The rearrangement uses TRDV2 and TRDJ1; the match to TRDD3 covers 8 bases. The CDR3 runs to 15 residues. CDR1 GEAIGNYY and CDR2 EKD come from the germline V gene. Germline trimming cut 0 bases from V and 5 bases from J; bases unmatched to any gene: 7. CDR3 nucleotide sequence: TGTGCCTGTGACACCGTGGGGGATCTAGATGATAAACTCATCTTT. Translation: CACDTVGDLDDKLIF.

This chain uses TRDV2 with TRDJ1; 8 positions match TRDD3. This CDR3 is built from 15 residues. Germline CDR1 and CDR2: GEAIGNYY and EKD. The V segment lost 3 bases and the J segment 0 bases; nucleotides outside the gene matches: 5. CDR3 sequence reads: CACDFLGEYTDKLIF. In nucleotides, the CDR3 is TGTGCCTGTGACTTCCTGGGGGAGTACACCGATAAACTCATCTTT.